Following are 22 T cell receptor beta chains from one sample sequenced in a study of breast tumors, draining lymph nodes, adjacent tissues. Axillary draining lymph nodes of breast cancer patients supplied the node samples. TCRdb re-analysed the multiplex PCR reads in MiXCR, keeping a single row per CDR3 protein. The sample lists 140,000 to 150,000 distinct CDR3 sequences, less than 35% occurring once. The specimen was axillary lymph node tissue. The receptors come from a female donor with breast cancer. Some clones in this sample may be carry-over from other donors' samples.

CDR3: CASSYGTGNTEAFF. In nucleotides, the CDR3 is TGTGCCAGCAGTTACGGGACAGGGAACACTGAAGCTTTCTTT. The rearrangement joins TRBV6-6 to TRBJ1-1; 8 bases match TRBD1. J lost 1 base, V lost 2 bases, and 0 bases had no gene match. Germline CDR1 is MNHNY and CDR2 is SVGAGI (reference sequence). CDR3 length: 14 amino acids.

In this sample, this clonotype turned up a few times. The V gene is TRBV25-1, the J gene TRBJ1-3; possible D gene TRBD1, 5 bases. V shed 4 bases and J shed 0 bases, with 16 bases lying between them. Germline CDR1 is MGHDK and CDR2 is SYGVNS. This CDR3 spans 17 amino acids. DNA of the CDR3: TGTGCCAGCAGTGCATGGGGACGTCCGCACTCTGGAAACACCATATATTTT. The encoded protein is CASSAWGRPHSGNTIYF. Combining the CDR3 with reference TRBV25-1 and TRBJ1-3 gives the whole variable domain EADIYQTPRYLVIGTGKKITLECSQTMGHDKMYWYQQDPGMELHLIHYSYGVNSTEKGDLSSESTVSRIRTEHFPLTLESARPSHTSQYLCASSAWGRPHSGNTIYFGEGSWLTVV.

In the case of this clonotype: The junction departs from the called germline gene at one end, perhaps through a read error. This chain joins TRBV7-2 and TRBJ2-7; D is undetermined. The CDR3 is 11 residues long. CDR1 SGHTA and CDR2 FQGNSA come from the germline V gene. The DNA of the CDR3 is TGTGCCAGCAGCCCCTCCTACGAGCAGCGCTTC. Its translation: CASSPSYEQRF. Looking up the rest from reference TRBV7-2 and TRBJ2-7 gives the full variable domain: GAGVSQSPSNKVTEKGKDVELRCDPISGHTALYWYRQSLGQGLEFLIYFQGNSAPDKSGLPSDRFSAERTGGSVSTLTIQRTQQEDSAVYLCASSPSYEQRFGPGTRLTVT.

This clonotype has only one observation. Lacking the conserved final phenylalanine or tryptophan, this CDR3 likely reflects a read error. The chain carries TRBV20-1 and TRBJ2-2, with TRBD1 matching over 8 bases. CDR3 length: 16 amino acids. The J segment lost 4 bases and the V segment lost 1 base, leaving 8 bases of the junction unmatched. Germline V CDR1 and CDR2: DFQATT, SNEGSKA (reference sequence). Written as DNA, the CDR3 is TGCAGTGCTAGAGTGGGACAGGCTATGACCACCGGGGAGCTGTTTTCT. Protein product: CSARVGQAMTTGELFS.

The sample holds many counts of this clonotype. This sequence may be a read error, since a much larger clone differs from it by one base. The chain joins TRBV7-7 to TRBJ2-5; 8 nucleotides match TRBD1. The CDR3 is made up of 15 amino acids. Germline V gene data show CDR1 as SSHAT and CDR2 as FNYEAQ (reference sequence). CDR3 amino acids: CASSPTGTGKETQHF. The CDR3 DNA reads as TGTGCTAGCAGCCCTACCGGGACAGGCAAAGAGACCCAGCACTTC.

This clonotype has ten or more counts. The chain uses TRBV12-5 and TRBJ2-1; 7 nucleotides line up with TRBD1. The CDR3 spans 14 residues. The trim removed 4 bases at V and 5 bases at J, leaving 5 bases unmatched. Germline loops: CDR1 LGHNT, CDR2 FRNRAP. The CDR3 nucleotides read TGTGCTAGTGGTTCCGGGACAGCAAACAATGAGCAGTTCTTC. It yields the protein CASGSGTANNEQFF.

On this clonotype itself: A much larger clone is a single base away; this may be a read error. The conserved closing phenylalanine or tryptophan is absent in this CDR3, likely reflecting a read error. This chain links TRBV3-1 with TRBJ2-1; D remains ambiguous. The CDR3 consists of 13 residues. Germline CDR1 is LGHDT and CDR2 is YNNKEL (reference sequence). V shed 0 bases and J shed 6 bases, with 6 bases lying between them. CDR3 sequence: CASSQDVSNEQFL. As DNA, the CDR3 is TGTGCCAGCAGCCAAGATGTATCCAATGAGCAGTTCCTC.

This clonotype was recorded at least ten times. V and J are TRBV7-8 and TRBJ1-5; the D is unclear. Trimming cost V 5 bases and J 2 bases, with 7 bases left between them. The CDR3 spans 13 residues. Germline CDR1 and CDR2: SGHVS and FQNEAQ. CDR3 DNA sequence: TGTGCCAGCAGCCCGGATCGCAATCAGCCCCAGCATTTT. Translating gives CASSPDRNQPQHF. The whole variable domain, filled in from reference TRBV7-8 and TRBJ1-5, reads GAGVSQSPRYKVAKRGQDVALRCDPISGHVSLFWYQQALGQGPEFLTYFQNEAQLDKSGLPSDRFFAERPEGSVSTLKIQRTQQEDSAVYLCASSPDRNQPQHFGDGTRLSIL.

This clonotype was seen at least ten times. The rearrangement uses TRBV3-1 and TRBJ1-2, with a weak D call TRBD1 (6 bases). This CDR3 region has 14 residues. Per the germline V gene, CDR1 is LGHDT and CDR2 is YNNKEL (reference sequence). V was pared by 3 bases and J by 3 bases, with 11 bases between. The CDR3 DNA reads TGTGCCAGCAGCCAGATGGACAGTTACTATGGCTACACCTTC. Its protein product is CASSQMDSYYGYTF. The full variable domain, with the rest looked up from reference TRBV3-1 and TRBJ1-2, is DTAVSQTPKYLVTQMGNDKSIKCEQNLGHDTMYWYKQDSKKFLKIMFSYNNKELIINETVPNRFSPKSPDKAHLNLHINSLELGDSAVYFCASSQMDSYYGYTFGSGTRLTVV.

Many counts were recorded for this clonotype. The chain combines TRBV2 with TRBJ2-4, with 9 bases that match TRBD1. The V gene end was trimmed by 3 bases and the J gene end by 6 bases; junction bases not matched to a gene: 3. The CDR3 extends over 14 amino acids. Germline V gives CDR1 SNHLY, CDR2 FYNNEI. The DNA of the CDR3 is TGTGCCAGCAGTGATTACAGGGGGCCAAACATTCAGTACTTC. Translating gives CASSDYRGPNIQYF.

Remarks on this clonotype: At one end, the junction sequence differs from germline, possibly due to a read error. V gene TRBV12-3 or TRBV12-4 combines with J gene TRBJ1-4; a weak D match, TRBD1 (5 bases). This CDR3 is built from 15 residues. CDR3 DNA sequence: TGTGCCAGCAGTCTAGCCCCCCTTACGAGGGGAAAACCGTTTTTT. Amino acid sequence: CASSLAPLTRGKPFF.

The chain joins TRBV27 to TRBJ2-5, with D perhaps TRBD1 (6 bases). V lost 5 bases, J lost 5 bases, and 15 bases lay in between. The CDR3 contains 14 residues. Germline lookup yields CDR1 MNHEY and CDR2 SMNVEV (reference sequence). The CDR3 region has the DNA TGTGCCAGCAGTACCCCACAGGGAAGGGAGACCCAGTACTTC. The encoded protein is CASSTPQGRETQYF.

This clonotype was recorded many times. The chain combines TRBV12-3 or TRBV12-4 with TRBJ1-2; D gene unclear. This CDR3 spans 11 amino acids. Trimming shortened V by 5 bases and J by 8 bases, and 9 bases separated the two germline ends. Here the CDR3 DNA reads TGTGCCAGCAGTAATCTTGGCGGCTACACCTTC. Protein sequence: CASSNLGGYTF.

Remarks on this clonotype: It may be a read error: a sequence one base away is much more abundant. The chain joins TRBV5-6 to TRBJ2-2; D is perhaps TRBD2 (6 bases). Germline values: CDR1 SGHDT, CDR2 YYEEEE. The CDR3 spans 17 residues. Trimming pared 2 bases from V and 1 base from J, leaving 15 bases between. The CDR3 DNA follows: TGTGCCAGCAGCTTCCGAGCGGCGGGGAAGAACACCGGGGAGCTGTTTTTT. It specifies CASSFRAAGKNTGELFF.

The chain links TRBV11-3 to TRBJ1-1; D is ambiguous. V lost 5 bases and J lost 7, with 8 bases in between. Per the germline V gene, CDR1 is SGHNT and CDR2 is YENEEA. This CDR3 contains 11 residues. CDR3 in amino acids: CASSDLVEAFF. CDR3 DNA sequence: TGTGCCAGCAGCGACTTAGTTGAAGCTTTCTTT.

Regarding this clonotype: One junction end does not reproduce the germline sequence, and a read error may be involved. This sequence joins TRBV6-5 and TRBJ1-3, with TRBD1 matching over 11 bases. Looked up from germline, CDR1 is MNHEY and CDR2 is SVGAGI. The CDR3 sequence is 15 residues long. The CDR3 nucleotides read TGTGCCAGCAGTCGGACAGGGGGCTCTGGAAACGCCATATATTTT. It encodes CASSRTGGSGNAIYF.

At least ten counts were recorded for this clonotype. This rearrangement joins TRBV19 to TRBJ1-5, with 7 bases aligning to TRBD1. This CDR3 has 16 amino acids. Per the germline V gene, CDR1 is LNHDA and CDR2 is SQIVND (reference sequence). Trimming at V came to 4 bases and at J to 1 base, leaving 7 bases not matched to a gene. CDR3 DNA sequence: TGTGCCAGTAGTACCCGACAGGGACGAAGCAATCAGCCCCAGCATTTT. This encodes CASSTRQGRSNQPQHF.

V and J are TRBV27 and TRBJ1-1, with 7 bases that match TRBD1. The CDR3 loop spans 14 amino acids. Per the germline V gene, CDR1 is MNHEY and CDR2 is SMNVEV (reference sequence). Unmatched junction bases numbered 8, after V lost 5 bases and J lost 5 bases. This CDR3 reads CASSIQGSRTEAFF. CDR3 bases: TGTGCCAGCAGTATACAGGGGTCGCGGACTGAAGCTTTCTTT.

This clonotype was picked up a small number of times. The J gene is TRBJ2-1, the V gene TRBV5-8, with D possibly being TRBD1 or TRBD2 (5 bases each). This CDR3 is built from 15 residues. V lost 1 base and J 4 bases, leaving 12 bases between the germline ends. CDR1 is SGHTS, CDR2 YDEGEE, per germline. The CDR3 DNA sequence: TGTGCCAGCAGCTTGACGGGACCGTCATACAATGAGCAGTTCTTC. As protein: CASSLTGPSYNEQFF.

This clonotype was recorded at least ten times. The rearrangement joins TRBV30 to TRBJ1-5; a possible D gene is TRBD1 (5 bases). The CDR3 has 15 amino acids. The V gene lost 1 base and the J gene lost 1 base, with 11 bases spanning the gap. Germline V gene sequence: CDR1 GTSNPN, CDR2 SVGIG (reference sequence). The CDR3 loop reads CAWSARGASNQPQHF. The DNA of the CDR3 is TGTGCCTGGAGTGCTCGTGGGGCGAGCAATCAGCCCCAGCATTTT.

At least ten counts were recorded for this clonotype. V gene TRBV2 combines with J gene TRBJ1-1; possibly TRBD1 for D (6 bases). The CDR3 contains 14 residues. Germline V gene sequence: CDR1 SNHLY, CDR2 FYNNEI. The V end was cut by 7 bases, the J end by 3 bases, with 15 bases between. CDR3 residues: CASTRGGADTEAFF. DNA for the CDR3: TGTGCCAGCACTCGGGGGGGGGCGGACACTGAAGCTTTCTTT.

This clonotype was seen repeatedly, ten times or more. The V gene is TRBV9, the J gene TRBJ2-1, with D hard to call. The CDR3 spans 12 residues. V lost 7 bases and J lost 7, with 12 bases in between. The germline V gene encodes CDR1 SGDLS and CDR2 YYNGEE. The CDR3 is CASSRGWNEQFF. CDR3 DNA sequence: TGTGCCAGCTCCCGCGGATGGAATGAGCAGTTCTTC.